These 13 T cell receptor beta chains came from one sample sequenced in a study of post-analysis software for immune sequencing data. Study-wide results and limits: A handful of TRBV segments were significantly more frequent in patients than in controls. TRBV5-6, TRBV5-1 and TRBV20-1 were among these segments.

These TCRs are of unknown antigen specificity. Unique molecular identifiers were present in the TCR beta cDNA libraries. TCRdb called the PCR reads again in MiXCR, with one record for every CDR3 protein. Of about 500,000 distinct CDR3 sequences in the sample, less than 45% were seen once. The sequenced sample was blood. The receptors shown here come from a girl between 5 and 17 years old with multiple sclerosis.

This chain connects TRBV6-2 or TRBV6-3 to TRBJ2-4; the D gene could be TRBD1 or TRBD2 (5 bases each). V lost 0 bases to trimming and J lost 3 bases, with 9 bases between them. Per germline, CDR1 MNHEY and CDR2 SVGEGT. The CDR3 length is 15 residues. The CDR3 loop is CASSYSRGSKNIQYF. Written as DNA, the CDR3 is TGTGCCAGCAGTTACTCGAGGGGAAGCAAAAACATTCAGTACTTC.

This chain uses TRBV7-3 with TRBJ1-1; no reliable D call. V was cut by 0 bases and J by 4 bases, with 12 bases left in between. Germline assignment: CDR1 SGHTA and CDR2 FQGTGA. The length of the CDR3 is 15 residues. CDR3 residues: CASSLTRKEGTEAFF. The CDR3, as DNA: TGTGCCAGCAGCTTAACCAGGAAGGAAGGCACTGAAGCTTTCTTT.

As for this clonotype: The junction shows a germline mismatch at one end, possibly a read error. This rearrangement joins TRBV24-1 to TRBJ2-7; perhaps TRBD2 as D (6 bases). Germline CDR1 reads KGHDR; CDR2 reads SFDVKD. This CDR3 contains 14 residues. In DNA, the CDR3 is TGTGCCACCAGCGATTGGAGTAGCGGCTACGAGCAGTACTTC. This translates into CATSDWSSGYEQYF.

This chain joins TRBV12-3 or TRBV12-4 and TRBJ1-6; 7 nucleotides line up with TRBD1. The CDR3 consists of 13 residues. Trimming removed 7 bases from V and 9 bases from J; junction bases left unmatched: 6. DNA of the CDR3: TGTGCCAGCACCGACAGGGAGAGTTCACCCCTCCACTTT. Amino acid sequence: CASTDRESSPLHF.

This clonotype was counted between two and nine times. The chain uses TRBV28 and TRBJ1-2, with 10 nucleotides matching TRBD1. From germline, CDR1 is MDHEN and CDR2 SYDVKM. The CDR3 covers 14 residues. V was pared by 4 bases and J by 4 bases, with 3 bases of the junction left unmatched. The DNA for the CDR3 is TGTGCCAGCAGTTGGGGACAGGGGAGCTATGGCTACACCTTC. This gives the protein CASSWGQGSYGYTF.

The genes are TRBV5-1 and TRBJ1-1; D is perhaps TRBD1 (6 bases). V dropped 4 bases and J dropped 4 bases, with 14 bases sitting between them. CDR3 length equals 14 residues. Germline V gives CDR1 SGHRS, CDR2 YFSETQ. The CDR3 sequence: CASSTTGGGTEAFF. The DNA for the CDR3 is TGCGCCAGCAGCACGACAGGAGGCGGCACTGAAGCTTTCTTT.

This clonotype was found once. The V and J genes are TRBV2 and TRBJ1-4; tentative D call: TRBD1 (5 bases). The ends were cut back, 6 bases at V and 8 bases at J, with 16 bases in the middle. Per the germline V gene, CDR1 is SNHLY and CDR2 is FYNNEI. The CDR3 loop spans 14 amino acids. CDR3: CASRGTVTEEKLFF. The CDR3 region has the DNA TGTGCCAGCAGGGGGACGGTGACGGAGGAAAAACTGTTTTTT.

This chain links TRBV2 with TRBJ2-1; 13 nucleotides match TRBD2. The CDR3 extends over 15 amino acids. V was pared by 5 bases and J by 7 bases, with 5 bases of the junction left unmatched. Germline CDR1 reads SNHLY; CDR2 reads FYNNEI. CDR3 coding DNA: TGTGCCAGCAGTCGGACTAGCGGGAGTTTGAATGAGCAGTTCTTC. Translating gives CASSRTSGSLNEQFF.

CDR3 nucleotide sequence: TGTGCCAGCAGTTTAAGGACAGGGTTTTATAATTCACCCCTCCACTTT. As protein: CASSLRTGFYNSPLHF. The gene calls are TRBV28 and TRBJ1-6, with TRBD1 identical over 8 bases. CDR3 length: 16 residues. With 2 bases clipped from V and 4 bases from J, the junction kept 4 bases outside the gene matches. Germline CDR1 is MDHEN and CDR2 is SYDVKM.

This rearrangement joins TRBV19 to TRBJ1-5; D gene unclear. The CDR3 consists of 12 residues. Germline V gene data show CDR1 as LNHDA and CDR2 as SQIVND (reference sequence). The CDR3 region is CATSDNYQPQHF. The DNA for the CDR3 is TGTGCTACCTCAGATAACTATCAGCCCCAGCATTTT.

J is TRBJ2-3 and V is TRBV5-5; D remains ambiguous. The CDR3 runs to 14 residues. Germline V gene sequence: CDR1 SGHKS, CDR2 YYEKEE (reference sequence). V lost 1 base to trimming and J lost 5 bases, with 11 bases between them. CDR3 nucleotides: TGTGCCAGCAGCTTGTCCGTTGGAGAAGATACGCAGTATTTT. Translated, it gives CASSLSVGEDTQYF.

The V call is TRBV9, the J call TRBJ2-1; 7 nucleotides line up with TRBD2. Germline CDR1 SGDLS, CDR2 YYNGEE. The CDR3 spans 15 residues. V shed 4 bases and J 3 bases; nucleotides not matched to a gene: 7. The CDR3 sequence: CASSPQRDFYNEQFF. The CDR3 DNA sequence: TGTGCCAGCAGCCCCCAGCGGGACTTCTACAATGAGCAGTTCTTC.

Notes on this clonotype: Since no conserved phenylalanine or tryptophan closes the CDR3, a read error is the likely cause. The rearrangement uses TRBV7-2 and TRBJ2-4, with 8 bases identical to TRBD2. The germline CDR1 and CDR2 sequences are SGHTA and FQGNSA. Losses at the gene ends were 0 bases for V and 3 bases for J; bases not matched to a gene: 10. The CDR3 covers 18 residues. CDR3 sequence reads: CASSLAGKAGESKNIQYS. The CDR3 region has the DNA TGTGCCAGCAGCTTAGCGGGGAAAGCGGGAGAAAGCAAAAACATTCAGTACTCC.